Following are 12 T cell receptor beta chains from one sample sequenced in a study of T cell responses to AZD1222 COVID-19 vaccine. Profiled with immunoSEQ multiplex PCR; TCRdb holds only in-frame clones, not every one. The sample carries about 170,000 clones, roughly 92% recorded once. Sample: peripheral blood, taken on day 0 of AZD1222 vaccination. The receptors come from an adult in good health.

V and J are TRBV7-9 and TRBJ1-2, with D unclear. Trimming took off 1 base at V and 8 bases at J, with 11 bases between the two ends. Germline V lookup: CDR1 SEHNR, CDR2 FQNEAQ (reference sequence). The CDR3 spans 13 residues. This chain's CDR3 is CASSLVSAGGYTF. CDR3 bases: TGTGCCAGCAGCTTAGTTTCAGCTGGAGGCTACACCTTC.

This clone was observed once. The chain combines TRBV5-4 with TRBJ1-1, with D perhaps matching TRBD1 (5 bases). The germline CDR1 and CDR2 sequences are SGHNT and YYREEE (reference sequence). There are 13 residues in the CDR3. Trimming pared 2 bases from V and 7 bases from J, leaving 12 bases between. In nucleotides, the CDR3 is TGTGCCAGCAGCTTAACGGCAGGGCGTGAAGCTTTCTTT. Translated, it gives CASSLTAGREAFF.

The V call is TRBV19, the J call TRBJ2-4, with 7 positions matching TRBD1. Germline values: CDR1 LNHDA, CDR2 SQIVND (reference sequence). With V trimmed by 3 bases and J by 3 bases, 5 bases remained unmatched. The CDR3 covers 15 residues. The CDR3: CASSIPTGSKNIQYF. DNA for the CDR3: TGTGCCAGTAGTATCCCGACAGGGAGCAAAAACATTCAGTACTTC.

The chain recombines TRBV7-9 with TRBJ1-3, with D unclear. The CDR3 runs 15 residues. The germline V and J ends were trimmed by 5 bases and 0 bases, with 11 bases remaining between them. CDR1 is SEHNR and CDR2 is FQNEAQ in the germline V gene (reference sequence). The CDR3 region has the DNA TGTGCCAGCAGCCTTCCTCAGCGCTCTGGAAACACCATATATTTT. It specifies CASSLPQRSGNTIYF.

J is TRBJ1-6 and V is TRBV4-3; no firm D call. The ends were cut back, 0 bases at V and 5 bases at J, with 11 bases in the middle. CDR1 LGHNA and CDR2 YSLEER come from the germline V gene. This CDR3 comprises 16 residues. The CDR3 DNA reads as TGCGCCAGCAGCCAAGATGTGGGCTGGGATAATTCACCCCTCCACTTT. It yields the protein CASSQDVGWDNSPLHF.

CDR3 DNA: TGTGCCAGCAGCCCACGCGGGAGTCGTAACAATGAGCAGTTCTTC. Translating it yields CASSPRGSRNNEQFF. The chain is built from TRBV11-3 and TRBJ2-1, with TRBD2 matching 7 bases. Trimming at V came to 5 bases and at J to 5 bases, leaving 9 bases not matched to a gene. CDR1 SGHNT and CDR2 YENEEA come from the germline V gene. The CDR3 loop spans 15 amino acids.

V usage is TRBV6-2 or TRBV6-3 and J usage is TRBJ2-7; D might be TRBD2 (5 bases). CDR3 size: 15 residues. CDR1 is MNHEY and CDR2 is SVGEGT in the germline V gene. V lost 2 bases and J 6 bases, leaving 17 bases between the germline ends. The CDR3 region has the DNA TGTGCCAGCAGTTACCAGGTTGAGGGCTTGAGCGAGCAGTACTTC. Translated: CASSYQVEGLSEQYF.

This chain joins TRBV6-1 and TRBJ2-4; 7 bases agree with TRBD1. The J call may be mistaken, given a closer DNA end match to TRBJ2-5. Germline-derived CDR1 and CDR2 are MNHNS and SASEGT. The CDR3 is made up of 13 amino acids. The CDR3 reads CASSDYSGGTQYF. CDR3 nucleotides: TGTGCCAGCAGTGATTATTCAGGGGGGACCCAGTACTTC.

The chain is built from TRBV5-4 and TRBJ2-3; 7 positions agree with TRBD2. The trim removed 4 bases at V and 4 bases at J, leaving 6 bases unmatched. Germline V gene data show CDR1 as SGHNT and CDR2 as YYREEE (reference sequence). The CDR3 runs 14 residues. The DNA for the CDR3 is TGTGCCAGCAGCCCACCTAGCGGTGCAGATACGCAGTATTTT. Its translation: CASSPPSGADTQYF.

The chain carries TRBV2 and TRBJ2-7; 8 nucleotides match TRBD2. Germline trimming cut 0 bases from V and 3 bases from J; bases unmatched to any gene: 1. Germline CDR1 SNHLY, CDR2 FYNNEI. The CDR3 covers 14 residues. DNA of the CDR3: TGTGCCAGCAGTGAAGCTAGCGGGGACTACGAGCAGTACTTC. It encodes CASSEASGDYEQYF.

A single count supports this clone. The gene calls are TRBV9 and TRBJ2-6; 9 bases map to TRBD1. V was pared by 4 bases and J by 4 bases, with 9 bases of the junction left unmatched. The CDR3 is made up of 17 amino acids. CDR1 and CDR2 (germline): SGDLS, YYNGEE. As DNA, the CDR3 is TGTGCCAGCAGCCCACAAACAGGGGGCGCCGGGGCCAACGTCCTGACTTTC. The encoded protein is CASSPQTGGAGANVLTF.

The rearrangement uses TRBV7-3 and TRBJ1-2; tentatively, D is TRBD1 (6 bases). The V and J ends lost 3 bases and 6 bases respectively, with 11 bases between them. The CDR3 runs to 13 residues. Germline V gives CDR1 SGHTA, CDR2 FQGTGA. CDR3 sequence: CASSFRRGDGYTF. The DNA for the CDR3 is TGTGCCAGCAGCTTCCGCAGGGGCGATGGCTACACCTTC.